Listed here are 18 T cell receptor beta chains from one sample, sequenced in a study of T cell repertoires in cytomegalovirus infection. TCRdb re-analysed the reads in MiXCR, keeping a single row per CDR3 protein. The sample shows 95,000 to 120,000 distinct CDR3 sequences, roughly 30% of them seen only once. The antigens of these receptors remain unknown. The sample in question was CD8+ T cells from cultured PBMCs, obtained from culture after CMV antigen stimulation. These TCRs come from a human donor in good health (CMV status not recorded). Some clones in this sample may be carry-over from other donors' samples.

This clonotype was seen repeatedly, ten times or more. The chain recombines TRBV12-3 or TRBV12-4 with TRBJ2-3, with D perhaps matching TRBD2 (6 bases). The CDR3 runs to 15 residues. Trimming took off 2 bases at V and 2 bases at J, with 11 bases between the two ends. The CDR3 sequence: CASSLSGGATDTQYF. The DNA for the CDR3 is TGTGCCAGCAGTTTATCGGGCGGGGCCACAGATACGCAGTATTTT.

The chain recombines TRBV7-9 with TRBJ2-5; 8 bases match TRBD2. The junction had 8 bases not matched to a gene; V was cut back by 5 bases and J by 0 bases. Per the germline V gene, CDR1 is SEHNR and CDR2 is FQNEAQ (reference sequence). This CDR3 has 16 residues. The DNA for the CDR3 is TGTGCCAGCAGCCCAGGGCGGGAGGTGTACCAAGAGACCCAGTACTTC. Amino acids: CASSPGREVYQETQYF.

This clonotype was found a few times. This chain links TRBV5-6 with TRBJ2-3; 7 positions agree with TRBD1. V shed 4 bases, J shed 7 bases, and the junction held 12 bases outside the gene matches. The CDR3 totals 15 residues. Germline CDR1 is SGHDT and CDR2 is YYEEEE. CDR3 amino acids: CASSRTGQYMNTQYF. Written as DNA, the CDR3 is TGTGCCAGCAGCAGAACGGGACAGTACATGAATACGCAGTATTTT.

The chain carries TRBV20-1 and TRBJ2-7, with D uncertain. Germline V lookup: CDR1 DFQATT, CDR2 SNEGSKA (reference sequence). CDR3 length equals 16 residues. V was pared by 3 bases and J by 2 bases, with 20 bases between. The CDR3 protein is CSASPADTQTTYEQYF. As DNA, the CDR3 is TGCAGTGCTAGCCCCGCCGACACCCAAACCACCTACGAGCAGTACTTC.

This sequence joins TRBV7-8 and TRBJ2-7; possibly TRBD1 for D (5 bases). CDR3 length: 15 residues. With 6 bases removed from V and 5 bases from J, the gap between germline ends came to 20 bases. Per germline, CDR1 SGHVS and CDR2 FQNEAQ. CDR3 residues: CASSGRGHVYHEQYF. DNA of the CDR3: TGTGCCAGCAGTGGCCGCGGACATGTGTACCACGAGCAGTACTTC.

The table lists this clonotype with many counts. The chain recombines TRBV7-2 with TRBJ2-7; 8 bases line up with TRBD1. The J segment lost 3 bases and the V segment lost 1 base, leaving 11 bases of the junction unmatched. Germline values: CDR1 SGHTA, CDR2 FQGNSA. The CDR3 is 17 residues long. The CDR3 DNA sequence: TGTGCCAGCAGCTTAGAGTGGACAGGGAAATCTTTCTACGAGCAGTACTTC. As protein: CASSLEWTGKSFYEQYF.

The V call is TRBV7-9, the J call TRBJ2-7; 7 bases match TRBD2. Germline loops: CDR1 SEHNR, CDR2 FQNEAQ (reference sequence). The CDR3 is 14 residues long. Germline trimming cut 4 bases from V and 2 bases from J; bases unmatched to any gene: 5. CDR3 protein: CASSYGGGPYEQYF. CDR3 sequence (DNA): TGTGCCAGCAGCTACGGCGGGGGACCCTACGAGCAGTACTTC.

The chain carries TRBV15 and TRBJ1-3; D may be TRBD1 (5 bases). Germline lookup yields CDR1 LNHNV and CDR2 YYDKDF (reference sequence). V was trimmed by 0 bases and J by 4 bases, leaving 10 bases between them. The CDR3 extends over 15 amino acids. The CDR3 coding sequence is TGTGCCACCAGCAGAGATCTGGGGCTCGGAAACACCATATATTTT. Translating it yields CATSRDLGLGNTIYF.

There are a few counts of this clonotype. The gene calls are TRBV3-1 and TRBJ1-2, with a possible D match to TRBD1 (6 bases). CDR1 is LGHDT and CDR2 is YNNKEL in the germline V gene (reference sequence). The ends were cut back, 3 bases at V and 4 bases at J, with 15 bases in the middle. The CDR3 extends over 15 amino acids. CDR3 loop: CASSQEDRPFYGYTF. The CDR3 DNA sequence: TGTGCCAGCAGCCAGGAGGACAGACCATTCTATGGCTACACCTTC.

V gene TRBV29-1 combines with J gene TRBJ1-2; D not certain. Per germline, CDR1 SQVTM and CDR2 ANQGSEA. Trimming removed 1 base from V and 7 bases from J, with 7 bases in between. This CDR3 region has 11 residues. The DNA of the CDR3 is TGCAGCGTTGAAGGTCGAGGTGGCTACACCTTC. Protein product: CSVEGRGGYTF.

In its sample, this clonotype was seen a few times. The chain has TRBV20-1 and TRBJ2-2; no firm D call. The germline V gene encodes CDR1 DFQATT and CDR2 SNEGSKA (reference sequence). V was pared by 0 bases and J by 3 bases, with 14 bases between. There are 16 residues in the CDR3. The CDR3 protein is CSARDLTRRDTGELFF. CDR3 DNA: TGCAGTGCTAGAGATTTGACACGGAGAGACACCGGGGAGCTGTTTTTT.

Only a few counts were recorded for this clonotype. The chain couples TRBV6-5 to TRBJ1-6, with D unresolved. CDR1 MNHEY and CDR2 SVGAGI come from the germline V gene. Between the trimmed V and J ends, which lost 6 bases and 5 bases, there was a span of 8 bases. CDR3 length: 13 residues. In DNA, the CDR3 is TGTGCCAGCAGCCCAACTAATAATTCACCCCTCCACTTT. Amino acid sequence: CASSPTNNSPLHF.

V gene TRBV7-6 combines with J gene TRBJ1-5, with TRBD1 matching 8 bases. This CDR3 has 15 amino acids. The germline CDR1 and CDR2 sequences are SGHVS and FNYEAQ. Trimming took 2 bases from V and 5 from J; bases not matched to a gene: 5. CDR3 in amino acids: CASSLTGGLDQPQHF. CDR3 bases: TGTGCCAGCAGCTTAACAGGGGGGTTAGATCAGCCCCAGCATTTT.

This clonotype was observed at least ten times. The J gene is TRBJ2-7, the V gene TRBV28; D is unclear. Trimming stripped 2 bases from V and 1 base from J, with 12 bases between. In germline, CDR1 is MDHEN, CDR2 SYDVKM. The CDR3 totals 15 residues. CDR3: CASSLVLSLSYEQYF. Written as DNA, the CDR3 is TGTGCCAGCAGTTTAGTCCTTAGCCTATCCTACGAGCAGTACTTC.

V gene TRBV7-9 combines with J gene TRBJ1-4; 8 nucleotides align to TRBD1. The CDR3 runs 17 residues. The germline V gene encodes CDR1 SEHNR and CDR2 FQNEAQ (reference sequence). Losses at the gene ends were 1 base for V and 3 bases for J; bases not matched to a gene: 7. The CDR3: CASSLVWQGASNEKLFF. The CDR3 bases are TGTGCCAGCAGCTTAGTATGGCAGGGGGCATCTAATGAAAAACTGTTTTTT.

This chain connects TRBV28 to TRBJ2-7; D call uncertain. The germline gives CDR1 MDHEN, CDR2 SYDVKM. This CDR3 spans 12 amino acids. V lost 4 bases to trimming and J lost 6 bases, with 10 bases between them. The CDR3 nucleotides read TGTGCCAGCAGTTGGTCCGGCGGCGAGCAGTACTTC. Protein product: CASSWSGGEQYF.

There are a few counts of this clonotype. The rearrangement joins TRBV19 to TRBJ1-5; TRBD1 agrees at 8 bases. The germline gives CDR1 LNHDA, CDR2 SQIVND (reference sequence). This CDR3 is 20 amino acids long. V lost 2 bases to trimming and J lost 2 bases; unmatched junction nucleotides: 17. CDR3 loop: CASSIPPGQAIISGNQPQHF. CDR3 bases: TGTGCCAGTAGTATACCTCCGGGACAGGCCATTATCTCTGGCAATCAGCCCCAGCATTTT.

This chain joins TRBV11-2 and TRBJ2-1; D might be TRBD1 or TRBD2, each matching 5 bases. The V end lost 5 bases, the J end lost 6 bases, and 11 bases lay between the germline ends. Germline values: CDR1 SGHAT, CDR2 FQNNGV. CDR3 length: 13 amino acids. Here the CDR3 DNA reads TGTGCCAGCAGCCCGGGGCTCGTCAATGAGCAGTTCTTC. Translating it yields CASSPGLVNEQFF.